Below, 28 T cell receptor beta chains from the same sample are listed, as sequenced in a study of cytomegalovirus exposure and HLA in healthy donors (dated by TCRdb to 2016 to 2017). Libraries were built with the immunoSEQ multiplex PCR assay. For the multiplex PCR, a mixture combining 60 forward primers for TCR Vbeta segments and 13 reverse primers for TCR Jbeta segments was used. TCRdb re-hosts the immuneACCESS table, in-frame sequences only. Its copies lack some clones; in the studies checked, an unresolved V gene accounts for under half of them, and the cause for the rest is not known. The sample table records 150,000 or so clones; about 80% of these occur just once. The biggest ten clones account for around an eighth of the sample. The source material was PBMCs. The origin of the receptors is a middle-aged woman in good health and CMV-seronegative.

The V gene is TRBV7-3, the J gene TRBJ2-3; 9 bases agree with TRBD2. CDR3 length equals 15 residues. Germline lookup yields CDR1 SGHTA and CDR2 FQGTGA. V trimming: 6 bases; J trimming: 7 bases; junction bases outside the gene matches: 11. CDR3 residues: CASSYGAGGTHTQYF. CDR3 DNA: TGTGCCAGCAGTTACGGAGCGGGGGGCACGCATACGCAGTATTTT.

The rearrangement links TRBV5-1 to TRBJ2-7, with 7 positions matching TRBD2. The J segment lost 2 bases and the V segment lost 5 bases, leaving 7 bases of the junction unmatched. Germline V gene lookup returns CDR1 SGHRS and CDR2 YFSETQ. There are 14 residues in the CDR3. CDR3 protein: CASRVGAGTYEQYF. As DNA, the CDR3 is TGCGCCAGCAGGGTGGGAGCGGGAACCTACGAGCAGTACTTC.

This chain connects TRBV4-2 to TRBJ1-1, with D unresolved. Looked up from germline, CDR1 is LGHNA and CDR2 is YNFKEQ. Trimming stripped 0 bases from V and 0 bases from J, with 8 bases between. This CDR3 is built from 15 residues. The CDR3 nucleotides read TGTGCCAGCAGCCAAGAGGCGGTAATGAACACTGAAGCTTTCTTT. Residues: CASSQEAVMNTEAFF.

The genes are TRBV7-2 and TRBJ2-5; the match to TRBD2 covers 12 bases. Germline V gene data show CDR1 as SGHTA and CDR2 as FQGNSA. The CDR3 extends over 17 amino acids. V shed 4 bases, J shed 2 bases, and the junction held 8 bases outside the gene matches. CDR3 DNA: TGTGCCAGCAGCTCGGGACTAGCGGGCGCGAGACAAGAGACCCAGTACTTC. Translated, it gives CASSSGLAGARQETQYF. The full variable domain, with the rest looked up from reference TRBV7-2 and TRBJ2-5, is GAGVSQSPSNKVTEKGKDVELRCDPISGHTALYWYRQSLGQGLEFLIYFQGNSAPDKSGLPSDRFSAERTGGSVSTLTIQRTQQEDSAVYLCASSSGLAGARQETQYFGPGTRLLVL.

This sequence joins TRBV6-6 and TRBJ1-3; D gene uncertain. Trimming took off 0 bases at V and 0 bases at J, with 9 bases between the two ends. The CDR3 sequence is 16 residues long. CDR1 MNHNY and CDR2 SVGAGI come from the germline V gene (reference sequence). The CDR3 loop is CASSYSNSNSGNTIYF. The CDR3 DNA follows: TGTGCCAGCAGTTACTCGAACAGTAACTCTGGAAACACCATATATTTT.

The V and J genes are TRBV28 and TRBJ2-5; 7 nucleotides match TRBD1. The tail of the sequence fits TRBJ2-7 better, so the J call may be wrong. Per germline, CDR1 MDHEN and CDR2 SYDVKM. The CDR3 extends over 15 amino acids. The CDR3 nucleotides are TGTGCCAGCAGTGCCCCCAGGACAGGCATCTACGAGCAGTACTTC. Translation: CASSAPRTGIYEQYF.

The chain employs TRBV4-2 and TRBJ2-1; 7 bases fit TRBD2. The CDR3 is 14 amino acids. Per germline, CDR1 LGHNA and CDR2 YNFKEQ. Trimming took 1 base from V and 10 from J; bases not matched to a gene: 7. The chain's CDR3 is CASSQGGGRGEQFF. Written as DNA, the CDR3 is TGTGCCAGCAGCCAAGGGGGCGGGAGAGGAGAGCAGTTCTTC.

The rearrangement joins TRBV7-6 to TRBJ2-1; D perhaps matches TRBD1 (5 bases). The CDR3 contains 14 residues. V dropped 4 bases and J dropped 8 bases, with 15 bases sitting between them. CDR1 SGHVS and CDR2 FNYEAQ come from the germline V gene. The CDR3 is CASSSSRGAHEQFF. The CDR3, as DNA: TGTGCCAGCAGCTCATCGCGTGGGGCCCATGAGCAGTTCTTC.

This clone has just a few counts. The chain employs TRBV6-5 and TRBJ2-2, with D possibly being TRBD1 (5 bases). Germline assignment: CDR1 MNHEY and CDR2 SVGAGI. The V end lost 5 bases, the J end lost 3 bases, and 10 bases lay between the germline ends. The CDR3 extends over 14 amino acids. CDR3 residues: CASSKQADTGELFF. DNA of the CDR3: TGTGCCAGCAGTAAACAGGCGGACACCGGGGAGCTGTTTTTT.

J is TRBJ2-7 and V is TRBV7-9; maybe TRBD1 (6 bases). The CDR3 runs 15 residues. Germline lookup yields CDR1 SEHNR and CDR2 FQNEAQ (reference sequence). Trimming left V 5 bases short and J 2 bases short, with 16 bases between. The chain's CDR3 is CASSRPGHRPYEQYF. Written as DNA, the CDR3 is TGTGCCAGCAGCCGACCGGGACACCGACCCTACGAGCAGTACTTC.

The chain has TRBV5-1 and TRBJ1-1; D is unresolved. This CDR3 has 14 residues. CDR1 and CDR2 from the germline V gene are SGHRS and YFSETQ. Between the trimmed V and J ends, which lost 4 bases and 1 base, there was a span of 11 bases. CDR3 in amino acids: CASSVTKANTEAFF. CDR3 sequence (DNA): TGCGCCAGCAGCGTGACTAAGGCGAACACTGAAGCTTTCTTT.

The V and J genes are TRBV6-1 and TRBJ2-7; D may be TRBD1 (7 bases). V lost 6 bases and J lost 2, with 17 bases in between. This CDR3 comprises 15 residues. Germline V lookup: CDR1 MNHNS, CDR2 SASEGT. Here the CDR3 reads CASREGTATAYEQYF. In DNA form, the CDR3 reads TGTGCCAGCAGGGAGGGGACAGCCACCGCCTACGAGCAGTACTTC.

The chain is built from TRBV6-1 and TRBJ2-7; D is ambiguous. V lost 7 bases, J lost 2 bases, and 12 bases lay in between. CDR1 is MNHNS, CDR2 SASEGT, per germline. This CDR3 has 13 residues. Here the CDR3 DNA reads TGTGCCAGCAATCGGCGGAGCACCTACGAGCAGTACTTC. Its protein product is CASNRRSTYEQYF.

The V and J genes are TRBV28 and TRBJ2-7, with TRBD2 identical over 9 bases. CDR1 is MDHEN and CDR2 is SYDVKM in the germline V gene. J lost 6 bases, V lost 1 base, and 7 bases had no gene match. The CDR3 contains 15 residues. Written as DNA, the CDR3 is TGTGCCAGCAGTTTATCCCCTCTAGCGGGACTCGAGCAGTACTTC. Protein: CASSLSPLAGLEQYF.

The chain carries TRBV18 and TRBJ1-1, with no clear D. The CDR3 loop spans 14 amino acids. CDR1 KGHSH and CDR2 LQKENI come from the germline V gene. V dropped 3 bases and J dropped 4 bases, with 12 bases sitting between them. The CDR3 nucleotides read TGTGCCAGCTCACCGGAATCCACGGGCACTGAAGCTTTCTTT. Amino acid sequence: CASSPESTGTEAFF.

The table lists this clone with a count of one. This chain uses TRBV28 with TRBJ2-5; possibly TRBD2 for D (6 bases). Judging by the DNA end, TRBJ2-7 fits better; the J call may be wrong. Per the germline V gene, CDR1 is MDHEN and CDR2 is SYDVKM. CDR3 length: 15 residues. CDR3 amino acids: CASSLLGGTLYEQYF. The CDR3 DNA is TGTGCCAGCAGTTTATTAGGAGGGACCCTCTACGAGCAGTACTTC.

The chain recombines TRBV9 with TRBJ2-5; D might be TRBD2 (5 bases). Germline assignment: CDR1 SGDLS and CDR2 YYNGEE. Trimming shortened V by 3 bases and J by 4 bases, and 16 bases separated the two germline ends. This CDR3 contains 15 residues. This CDR3 reads CASSAGRGFRETQYF. The CDR3 DNA is TGTGCCAGCAGCGCCGGGCGAGGGTTCCGAGAGACCCAGTACTTC.

The rearrangement links TRBV7-2 to TRBJ1-2; TRBD1 matches at 8 bases. The CDR3 has 16 amino acids. The trim removed 3 bases at V and 3 bases at J, leaving 9 bases unmatched. CDR1 is SGHTA, CDR2 FQGNSA, per germline. This CDR3 reads CASSFGSGGFDYGYTF. As DNA, the CDR3 is TGTGCCAGCAGCTTTGGGTCAGGGGGCTTCGACTATGGCTACACCTTC.

The CDR3 loop reads CSVWGGGVETQYF. CDR3 nucleotides: TGCAGCGTGTGGGGGGGTGGTGTGGAGACCCAGTACTTC. The chain combines TRBV29-1 with TRBJ2-5; 7 bases align to TRBD2. Germline assignment: CDR1 SQVTM and CDR2 ANQGSEA. After removal of 6 bases from V and 5 bases from J, the junction contained 9 bases not matched to a gene. This CDR3 contains 13 residues. Drawing the rest from reference TRBV29-1 and TRBJ2-5, the complete variable domain is SAVISQKPSRDICQRGTSLTIQCQVDSQVTMMFWYRQQPGQSLTLIATANQGSEATYESGFVIDKFPISRPNLTFSTLTVSNMSPEDSSIYLCSVWGGGVETQYFGPGTRLLVL.

The table lists this clone with a count of one. This rearrangement joins TRBV5-1 to TRBJ2-7; 10 nucleotides agree with TRBD2. Germline V gives CDR1 SGHRS, CDR2 YFSETQ. The CDR3 is made up of 15 amino acids. Trimming at V came to 0 bases and at J to 6 bases, leaving 6 bases not matched to a gene. In DNA form, the CDR3 reads TGCGCCAGCAGCTTGGCTAGCGGGAGAGGAGCCGAGCAGTACTTC. Translation gives CASSLASGRGAEQYF.

With respect to this clone: Other DNA sequences in the sample encode the same CDR3. The CDR3 nucleotides read TGTGCCAGCAGCGTAGGGGCGGGGGGGACAGATACGCAGTATTTT. Encoded protein: CASSVGAGGTDTQYF. V gene TRBV9 combines with J gene TRBJ2-3, with 9 bases lining up with TRBD2. Germline V gene lookup returns CDR1 SGDLS and CDR2 YYNGEE. The V and J ends lost 0 bases and 3 bases, in that order; junction bases with no gene match: 2. The CDR3 covers 15 residues. Supplemented by reference TRBV9 and TRBJ2-3, the full variable domain reads DSGVTQTPKHLITATGQRVTLRCSPRSGDLSVYWYQQSLDQGLQFLIQYYNGEERAKGNILERFSAQQFPDLHSELNLSSLELGDSALYFCASSVGAGGTDTQYFGPGTRLTVL.

The chain is built from TRBV28 and TRBJ2-3; 15 bases fit TRBD2. Trimming took 5 bases from V and 6 from J; bases not matched to a gene: 3. CDR1 is MDHEN and CDR2 is SYDVKM in the germline V gene. This CDR3 has 15 amino acids. CDR3 DNA: TGTGCCAGCAGTCGGACTAGCGGGGGGGCCGATACGCAGTATTTT. Protein sequence: CASSRTSGGADTQYF.

The V and J genes are TRBV7-8 and TRBJ2-1, with 8 bases fitting TRBD2. The CDR3 is made up of 15 amino acids. The germline CDR1 and CDR2 sequences are SGHVS and FQNEAQ. The junction had 5 bases not matched to a gene; V was cut back by 1 base and J by 6 bases. In nucleotides, the CDR3 is TGTGCCAGCAGCTTAGTCCCCGGGGGGGCCAATGAGCAGTTCTTC. Protein product: CASSLVPGGANEQFF.

The chain carries TRBV5-8 and TRBJ2-5; D might be TRBD1 (6 bases). The CDR3 contains 14 residues. V was shortened by 2 bases and J by 5 bases, with 13 bases between the two germline ends. The germline CDR1 and CDR2 sequences are SGHTS and YDEGEE. CDR3: CASSFDRSRETQYF. CDR3 DNA: TGTGCCAGCAGCTTCGACAGGTCGAGGGAGACCCAGTACTTC.

This chain links TRBV5-1 with TRBJ2-7; maybe TRBD1 (6 bases). V was clipped by 4 bases and J by 1 base, with 21 bases between them. There are 17 residues in the CDR3. Germline CDR1 is SGHRS and CDR2 is YFSETQ. CDR3 loop: CASSPDGQPQYSYEQYF. The CDR3 nucleotides read TGCGCCAGCAGCCCGGACGGACAGCCCCAGTATTCCTACGAGCAGTACTTC.

This sequence joins TRBV4-1 and TRBJ1-5, with 8 bases lining up with TRBD1. The CDR3 is 16 residues long. V trimming: 3 bases; J trimming: 0 bases; junction bases outside the gene matches: 4. Germline V CDR1 and CDR2: MGHRA, YSYEKL. CDR3 nucleotide sequence: TGCGCCAGCAGCCAGGGGACAGGATTTAGCAATCAGCCCCAGCATTTT. Residues: CASSQGTGFSNQPQHF.

This clone was detected once. V gene TRBV2 combines with J gene TRBJ1-1, with 8 bases aligning to TRBD1. Germline values: CDR1 SNHLY, CDR2 FYNNEI. The CDR3 is made up of 13 amino acids. The V segment lost 3 bases and the J segment 6 bases; nucleotides outside the gene matches: 3. In DNA, the CDR3 is TGTGCCAGCAGTGACAGGGGGCTCGCTGAAGCTTTCTTT. The encoded protein is CASSDRGLAEAFF.

This chain connects TRBV14 to TRBJ2-2, with D maybe TRBD2 (5 bases). CDR3 length equals 13 residues. CDR1 SGHDN and CDR2 FVKESK come from the germline V gene. V shed 4 bases and J shed 7 bases, with 10 bases lying between them. In DNA, the CDR3 is TGTGCCAGCAGCCGGGTGAGGGTCGGGGAGCTGTTTTTT. It codes for CASSRVRVGELFF. The variable domain in full, with the rest retrieved from reference TRBV14 and TRBJ2-2, is EAGVTQFPSHSVIEKGQTVTLRCDPISGHDNLYWYRRVMGKEIKFLLHFVKESKQDESGMPNNRFLAERTGGTYSTLKVQPAELEDSGVYFCASSRVRVGELFFGEGSRLTVL.